This T cell receptor beta chain came from a study of molecular identifiers for immune sequencing clone quantification (dated by TCRdb to the late 2010s). Describing the broader study: In a replicate experiment, RNA from around 18,000 or 91,000 naive CD8 T cells was split into five aliquots, four of which were sequenced. The study was a methods study using CD8 T cells to benchmark molecular-identifier clustering-based TCR repertoire sequencing (MIDCIRS) and TCR RNA copy counting.

On this clonotype: No cognate antigen has been identified for it. Base qualities are not provided; no much larger clone lies one nucleotide away.

Libraries of naive CD8 T cells were generated from roughly 20,000 to 1,000,000 sorted cells, with 10%, 30% or 50% of the purified RNA used. Naive CD8 T cells were FACS-sorted as CD8+CD4-CCR7+CD45RA+ on a BD FACSAria II into RLT Plus buffer. To test detection sensitivity, Jurkat RNA equivalent to more than eight TCR copies was spiked into samples of about 18,000-1,000,000 naive CD8 T cells. Enrichment of CD8 T cells was done with RosetteSep CD8+ T Cell Enrichment Cocktail plus Ficoll-Paque, and ACK red cell lysis came afterward. The library was made by PCR. Sequencing instrument: NextSeq 500. Bulk TCR libraries were generated as previously described, with the TCR primers listed in Table S5 used. Total RNA was purified with the Qiagen AllPrep DNA/RNA kit. Before any analysis, reads coming from multiple sequencing runs of the same library were combined into one pool. The paper's data handling went like this. Reads were retained only if an exact TCR constant sequence was present, and the retained reads were trimmed to 150 nt and grouped according to their 12-nt molecular barcodes. Reads inside each barcode group were sub-clustered using a 15% Levenshtein threshold, and a quality-weighted consensus sequence was constructed for each RNA molecule. Non-functional sequences were removed, as were lower-count sequences one edit away from another. On the basis of fitting two negative binomial distributions, barcode sub-clusters with fewer than 20% of the maximum read count were discarded. Clones were called with MiXCR by TCRdb after fastp trimmed the public reads at Q25, and only in-frame beta chains were retained. Each record represents a unique CDR3 protein, reported with the most common genes and DNA among its rows. The V and J calls and clone size are TCRdb's, not the authors'. This sample holds hundreds of thousands of distinct CDR3 sequences; 24% were observed only once. Clones ranked in the top ten supply 0.74% of the sample.

What the work shows at the level of the full study, not this receptor alone: Identical TCR molecules sharing a barcode could cause highly expanded clone sizes to be underestimated. In CMV-specific effector cells, over 97% of molecules were held by clones above 20 RNA copies, whereas under 1% of molecules were held by such clones in naive cells. The naive libraries included spiked-in Jurkat TCR RNA (around 10 copies' worth), and this RNA is not part of the donor repertoire. Even against a background of 800,000 to 1,000,000 naive CD8 T cells, spiked-in Jurkat TCR RNA amounting to a single cell's worth was reported to be detectable. When barcode sub-clustering was left out, chimeric consensus sequences inflated TCR diversity, with chimeras reaching as high as 47%. Modeling estimated about 2.8 recovered TCR RNA copies per cell, compared with around 9.7 by digital PCR, which implies 25% to 30% capture efficiency.

This clonotype was obtained from a human donor in good health. Some libraries in this study had Jurkat cell RNA spiked in. The specimen sequenced was naive CD8+ T cells from blood, with Jurkat cell RNA spiked in. According to the study, the label for this sample's cell subset or site signals: FACS-sorted CD8+CD4-CCR7+CD45RA+ naive T cells.

The DNA sequence reads TGTGCCAGCAGTAAACCGGGACAGATGACCCACGAGCAGTACTTC. Its translation reads: CASSKPGQMTHEQYF. The rearrangement combines TRBV6-5 with TRBJ2-7; the junction holds 7 bases that match TRBD1. Trimming removed 5 bases from V and 5 bases from J; the gene matches leave 12 bases unexplained. The germline V gene sets CDR1 to MNHEY and CDR2 to SVGAGI. The CDR3 has 15 amino acids, counting the end cysteine and phenylalanine. Only CDR3 DNA is held: 45 bases, read in frame from base 1.